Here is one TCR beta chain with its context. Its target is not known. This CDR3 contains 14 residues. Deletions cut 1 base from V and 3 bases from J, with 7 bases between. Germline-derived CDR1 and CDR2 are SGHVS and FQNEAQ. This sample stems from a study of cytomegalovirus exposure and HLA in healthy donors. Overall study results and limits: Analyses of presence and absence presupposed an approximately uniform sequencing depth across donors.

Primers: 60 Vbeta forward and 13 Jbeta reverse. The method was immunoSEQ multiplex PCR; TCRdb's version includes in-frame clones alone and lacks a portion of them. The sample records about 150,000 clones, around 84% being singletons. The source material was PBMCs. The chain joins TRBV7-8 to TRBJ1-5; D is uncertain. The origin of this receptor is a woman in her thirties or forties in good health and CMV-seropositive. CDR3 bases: TGTGCCAGCAGCTTAGGGGCGTTCAATCAGCCCCAGCATTTT. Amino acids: CASSLGAFNQPQHF.